The rows below give T cell receptor beta chains drawn from one sample of a study of tumor-infiltrating lymphocytes in oesophageal squamous cell carcinoma. MiXCR was run by TCRdb on the PCR reads, yielding one entry per CDR3 protein. The repertoire includes thousands of distinct CDR3 sequences, more than 12% of them detected once, and approximately 19% sits in the top ten. Sequencing input: esophageal tumor tissue. These receptors originate from a male donor with esophageal squamous cell carcinoma. CDR3s include the opening cysteine and the closing phenylalanine or tryptophan. Each record gives: J gene, D gene, clone size, V gene, CDR3 protein, CDR3 DNA. A D gene is named only where the DNA matches it firmly. Not all rows give a size; the values are once, few, many and, for expanded clones, a class.

TRBJ2-5	TRBD1	NA	TRBV7-3	CASSFSPGQGRASPYGQYF	TGTGCCAGCAGCTTTTCCCCGGGACAGGGAAGGGCCTCACCCTACGGGCAGTACTTC
TRBJ2-2	TRBD2	medium-sized	TRBV7-6	CASSSGTSANTGELFF	TGTGCCAGCAGCTCCGGGACTAGTGCTAACACCGGGGAGCTGTTTTTT
TRBJ1-2	NA	many	TRBV7-9	CASSLAQQVTGYTF	TGTGCCAGCAGCTTAGCGCAACAGGTGACGGGCTACACCTTC
TRBJ2-1	NA	medium-sized	TRBV7-3	CASSLELVGEQFF	TGTGCCAGCAGCTTAGAGCTAGTAGGCGAGCAGTTCTTC
TRBJ2-1	NA	medium-sized	TRBV6-1	CASRIAANNNEQFF	TGTGCCAGCAGGATAGCGGCCAACAACAATGAGCAGTTCTTC
TRBJ2-7	TRBD1	NA	TRBV3-1	CASSQSGTAYEQYF	TGTGCCAGCAGCCAATCGGGGACAGCATACGAGCAGTACTTC
TRBJ2-5	NA	few	TRBV5-4	CASSQAVREVETQYF	TGTGCCAGCAGCCAGGCGGTCAGGGAGGTGGAGACCCAGTACTTC
TRBJ1-2	TRBD1	many	TRBV28	CASSLTGPYGYTF	TGTGCCAGCAGTTTGACAGGGCCCTATGGCTACACCTTC
TRBJ2-7	TRBD1	many	TRBV10-3	CAISDIGTGASYEQYF	TGTGCCATCAGCGACATCGGGACAGGGGCTTCCTACGAGCAGTACTTC
TRBJ2-7	NA	many	TRBV7-9	CASSHDSYEQYF	TGTGCCAGCAGCCATGACAGCTACGAGCAGTACTTC
TRBJ2-3	NA	few	TRBV2	CASRDGTTGITDTQYF	TGTGCCAGCAGAGACGGGACCACCGGGATTACAGATACGCAGTATTTT
TRBJ2-5	TRBD2	many	TRBV2	CASSGGGGAGETQYF	TGTGCCAGCAGTGGGGGCGGGGGGGCCGGAGAGACCCAGTACTTC
TRBJ2-1	TRBD2	medium-sized	TRBV6-4	CASSDSSGGGNEQFF	TGTGCCAGCAGTGACTCAAGCGGGGGAGGAAATGAGCAGTTCTTC
TRBJ1-1	NA	medium-sized	TRBV11-2	CASSLSSWVSAFF	TGTGCCAGCAGCTTATCGTCCTGGGTTTCAGCTTTCTTT
TRBJ2-1	TRBD2	large	TRBV7-6	CASSLYSGSGGYNEQFF	TGTGCCAGCAGCTTGTATAGTGGAAGCGGGGGGTACAATGAGCAGTTCTTC
TRBJ2-6	TRBD1	NA	TRBV20-1	CSARMDRTNSPLHF	TGCAGTGCTAGGATGGACAGGACCAATTCACCCCTCCACTTC
TRBJ1-1	NA	NA	TRBV5-6	CASSLVQGTEAFF	TGTGCCAGCAGCTTGGTCCAGGGCACTGAAGCTTTCTTT
TRBJ1-1	NA	few	TRBV19	CASRTGRNTEAFF	TGTGCCAGTAGAACAGGGAGGAACACTGAAGCTTTCTTT
TRBJ2-1	NA	many	TRBV11-2	CASSGQEPYNEQFF	TGTGCCAGCAGCGGGCAGGAACCCTACAATGAGCAGTTCTTC
TRBJ2-7	TRBD2	many	TRBV6-1	CASSALAGGPDEQYF	TGTGCCAGCAGTGCACTAGCGGGGGGGCCCGACGAGCAGTACTTC
TRBJ2-7	NA	many	TRBV5-1	CATRTGTNYEQYF	TGCGCCACCCGAACCGGGACGAACTACGAGCAGTACTTC
TRBJ1-2	NA	many	TRBV6-1	CASSRIEGYGYTF	TGTGCCAGCAGCAGAATCGAGGGGTATGGCTACACCTTC
TRBJ1-2	NA	medium-sized	TRBV7-2	CASSLSPGSIYGYTF	TGTGCCAGCAGCTTATCCCCGGGTTCCATCTATGGCTACACCTTC
TRBJ2-2	NA	few	TRBV19	CASGTGELFF	TGTGCCAGCGGTACCGGGGAGCTGTTTTTT
TRBJ1-5	NA	many	TRBV27	CASSLGSNQPQHF	TGTGCCAGCAGTTTAGGTAGCAATCAGCCCCAGCATTTT
TRBJ1-1	TRBD1	many	TRBV27	CASSSWTGAIMNTEAFF	TGTGCCAGCAGTTCATGGACAGGGGCGATCATGAACACTGAAGCTTTCTTT
TRBJ2-7	NA	many	TRBV11-2	CASSLEGSSAYEQYF	TGTGCCAGCAGCTTAGAAGGTTCCAGCGCCTACGAGCAGTACTTC
TRBJ2-1	TRBD2	many	TRBV4-2	CASSQELAGAAYNEQFF	TGTGCCAGCAGCCAAGAACTAGCGGGGGCCGCCTACAATGAGCAGTTCTTC
TRBJ1-5	NA	NA	TRBV5-8	CASRRRAVSNQPQHF	TGTGCCAGCAGACGACGGGCAGTTAGCAATCAGCCCCAGCATTTT
TRBJ2-4	TRBD1	NA	TRBV2	CASRPYRGQILQNIQYF	TGTGCCAGCAGGCCCTACAGGGGGCAGATACTTCAAAACATTCAGTACTTC
TRBJ2-7	TRBD2	NA	TRBV5-5	CASSLASGAFYEQYF	TGTGCCAGCAGCTTGGCTAGCGGGGCCTTCTACGAGCAGTACTTC
TRBJ1-5	TRBD1	many	TRBV6-1	CASNRQGGQPQHF	TGTGCCAGCAACAGACAGGGGGGACAGCCCCAGCATTTT
TRBJ2-7	NA	many	TRBV6-1	CASSSGTQEQYF	TGTGCCAGCAGCTCCGGGACACAGGAGCAGTACTTC
TRBJ2-2	NA	many	TRBV15	CATRAPGIQPGELFF	TGTGCCACCAGAGCCCCGGGGATACAGCCCGGGGAGCTGTTTTTT
TRBJ2-7	NA	many	TRBV5-1	CASSINRLAVYEQYF	TGCGCCAGCAGCATCAACAGGCTGGCTGTATACGAGCAGTACTTC
TRBJ2-7	NA	large	TRBV7-6	CASSSKIGPSYEQYF	TGTGCCAGCAGCTCAAAAATCGGGCCCTCCTACGAGCAGTACTTC
TRBJ1-5	NA	medium-sized	TRBV7-2	CASSLTADRRPQHF	TGTGCCAGCAGCTTGACAGCCGACCGGCGGCCCCAGCATTTT
TRBJ2-3	NA	medium-sized	TRBV27	CASSLGVSGTDTQYF	TGTGCCAGCAGTTTAGGGGTTAGCGGAACAGATACGCAGTATTTT
TRBJ2-7	NA	many	TRBV12-3/TRBV12-4	CASSLLEGIPYEQYF	TGTGCCAGCAGCCTCCTTGAAGGGATTCCCTACGAGCAGTACTTC
TRBJ2-7	TRBD1	few	TRBV20-1	CSASPRGLEQYF	TGCAGTGCTTCCCCAAGGGGGCTTGAGCAGTACTTC
TRBJ1-6	NA	few	TRBV27	CASSLQPGMNSPLHF	TGTGCCAGCAGTTTACAACCAGGGATGAATTCACCCCTCCACTTT
TRBJ1-1	TRBD1	many	TRBV5-4	CASSRGQGALNTEAFF	TGTGCCAGCAGCCGAGGACAGGGGGCCTTGAACACTGAAGCTTTCTTT